The 8 T cell receptor beta chains reported below all come from one sample, sequenced in a study of blood T cell repertoires in COVID-19. Generated by immunoSEQ multiplex PCR, the TCRdb table keeps only in-frame clones and is missing some. Of 380,000 or so clones in the sample, 88% were seen once. The material sequenced was PBMCs or T cells enriched from blood (not recorded which). The receptors were sampled from a woman in her twenties or thirties with acute COVID-19.

This clone was seen a single time. The CDR3 loop is CASSRGTDRYNQPQHF. The CDR3 nucleotides are TGTGCCAGCAGCCGAGGGACAGACCGTTACAATCAGCCCCAGCATTTT. V usage is TRBV4-2 and J usage is TRBJ1-5, with 7 bases aligning to TRBD1. From germline, CDR1 is LGHNA and CDR2 YNFKEQ. There are 16 residues in the CDR3. Trimming removed 4 bases from V and 3 bases from J; junction bases left unmatched: 9.

The chain uses TRBV21-1 and TRBJ1-5; the D call TRBD1 from the table was never checked on the DNA. TRBV21-1 is a known pseudogene. The CDR3 is 14 residues long. Written as DNA, the CDR3 is TGTGCCAGCAGAACAGGGAAAAACAATCAGCCCCAGCATTTT. Translated, it gives CASRTGKNNQPQHF.

J is TRBJ1-6 and V is TRBV7-2; D is unresolved. V was cut by 6 bases and J by 0 bases, with 9 bases left in between. Germline V gene lookup returns CDR1 SGHTA and CDR2 FQGNSA. This CDR3 is 15 amino acids long. The CDR3 nucleotides are TGTGCCAGCAGTGAAACAAGCTCCTATAATTCACCCCTCCACTTT. This gives the protein CASSETSSYNSPLHF.

This clone has more than one count but fewer than ten. This chain connects TRBV7-2 to TRBJ1-1, with no clear D. This CDR3 has 14 residues. Trimming pared 1 base from V and 4 bases from J, leaving 10 bases between. CDR1 and CDR2 from the germline V gene are SGHTA and FQGNSA. The CDR3 loop reads CASSLVAFGTEAFF. The CDR3 coding sequence is TGTGCCAGCAGCTTAGTAGCATTTGGCACTGAAGCTTTCTTT.

As DNA, the CDR3 is TGTGCCTGGAGTGTTAGGGGGGGAACTAATGAAAAACTGTTTTTT. Protein: CAWSVRGGTNEKLFF. The chain employs TRBV30 and TRBJ1-4; weak D call: TRBD1 (6 bases). Germline-derived CDR1 and CDR2 are GTSNPN and SVGIG (reference sequence). V dropped 0 bases and J dropped 1 base, with 9 bases sitting between them. This CDR3 comprises 15 residues. Looking up the rest from reference TRBV30 and TRBJ1-4 gives the full variable domain: SQTIHQWPATLVQPVGSPLSLECTVEGTSNPNLYWYRQAAGRGLQLLFYSVGIGQISSEVPQNLSASRPQDRQFILSSKKLLLSDSGFYLCAWSVRGGTNEKLFFGSGTQLSVL.

V usage is TRBV12-5 and J usage is TRBJ1-1, with a tentative D call TRBD1 (6 bases). Trimming stripped 0 bases from V and 4 bases from J, with 15 bases between. CDR3 length equals 16 residues. Germline-derived CDR1 and CDR2 are LGHNT and FRNRAP. For the CDR3, the DNA is TGTGCTAGTGGTTTGGTATTAAGGGGGGGGTCCACTGAAGCTTTCTTT. This gives the protein CASGLVLRGGSTEAFF.

The chain couples TRBV3-1 (or the pseudogene TRBV3-2) to TRBJ2-2, with 7 bases that match TRBD1. The CDR3 is 15 residues long. V was pared by 3 bases and J by 0 bases, with 1 base of the junction left unmatched. Germline CDR1 reads LGHDT; CDR2 reads YNNKEL (reference sequence). CDR3: CASSHDRANTGELFF. Here the CDR3 DNA reads TGTGCCAGCAGCCACGACAGGGCGAACACCGGGGAGCTGTTTTTT.

This rearrangement joins TRBV2 to TRBJ2-7; 7 bases match TRBD1. J lost 0 bases, V lost 5 bases, and 10 bases had no gene match. CDR1 SNHLY and CDR2 FYNNEI come from the germline V gene. CDR3 length: 16 residues. CDR3 amino acids: CASSQQGLRSSYEQYF. The DNA for the CDR3 is TGTGCCAGCAGTCAACAGGGGTTAAGGAGCTCCTACGAGCAGTACTTC.